The 27 T cell receptor beta chains below come from one sample, sequenced in a study of response to subunit inactivated influenza vaccine. Using its own MiXCR run on the RT-PCR reads, TCRdb lists one record per CDR3 protein. The sample shows just under 550,000 distinct CDR3 sequences, approximately 22% of them seen only once. This sample also belongs to another study, concerning T cells expressing NK-cell markers. That report adds: 5'RACE template switching with UMIs produced the TCR beta cDNA.

The sample here was CD4+ T cells sorted from PBMCs, taken about 13 days after vaccination. The source is a man aged 50 or older who received an inactivated influenza vaccine.

The gene calls are TRBV12-3 or TRBV12-4 and TRBJ1-2; D is unresolved. Trimming removed 5 bases at V and 8 bases at J, with 12 bases between. This CDR3 has 12 residues. CDR3 sequence: CASSLRPSGYTF. The CDR3 DNA sequence: TGTGCCAGCAGTCTCCGCCCTTCGGGCTACACCTTC.

J is TRBJ1-1 and V is TRBV5-1; 7 positions agree with TRBD1. V gave up 2 bases and J gave up 1 base; unmatched junction bases: 5. Germline lookup yields CDR1 SGHRS and CDR2 YFSETQ. This CDR3 comprises 15 residues. CDR3 sequence (DNA): TGCGCCAGCAGCTTACATGGGACAGCGAACACTGAAGCTTTCTTT. Encoded protein: CASSLHGTANTEAFF.

This clonotype was detected a few times. The chain has TRBV28 and TRBJ2-4; 10 positions match TRBD1. The germline CDR1 and CDR2 sequences are MDHEN and SYDVKM. V was clipped by 9 bases and J by 0 bases; unmatched bases: 5. The CDR3 runs to 15 residues. This CDR3 reads CASRTGGLAKNIQYF. Written as DNA, the CDR3 is TGTGCCAGTAGGACAGGGGGATTAGCCAAAAACATTCAGTACTTC.

For the CDR3, the DNA is TGTGCCAGCTCACCTTCGAGTGGCACTGAAGCTTTCTTT. Translation: CASSPSSGTEAFF. The rearrangement uses TRBV18 and TRBJ1-1; no definite D call. The CDR3 sequence is 13 residues long. V gave up 3 bases and J gave up 4 bases, with 9 bases separating them. In germline, CDR1 is KGHSH, CDR2 LQKENI.

The V and J genes are TRBV10-3 and TRBJ2-2; TRBD2 might be the D (6 bases). Looked up from germline, CDR1 is ENHRY and CDR2 is SYGVKD. Trimming stripped 10 bases from V and 2 bases from J, with 14 bases between. The CDR3 is 14 amino acids. CDR3 residues: CATGVAGNTGELFF. The CDR3 coding sequence is TGTGCCACGGGGGTGGCTGGTAACACCGGGGAGCTGTTTTTT.

This sequence joins TRBV9 and TRBJ1-5; D is possibly TRBD1 (5 bases). V lost 0 bases, J lost 8 bases, and 15 bases lay in between. The CDR3 consists of 15 residues. Looked up from germline, CDR1 is SGDLS and CDR2 is YYNGEE. CDR3 protein: CASSVDEGIFEPQHF. In DNA, the CDR3 is TGTGCCAGCAGCGTAGACGAGGGGATATTTGAGCCCCAGCATTTT.

The rearrangement uses TRBV5-1 and TRBJ2-5, with 7 bases aligning to TRBD2. V dropped 4 bases and J dropped 4; count of bases not matched to a gene: 7. Germline lookup yields CDR1 SGHRS and CDR2 YFSETQ. The CDR3 has 14 residues. This chain's CDR3 is CASSTGLAGETQYF. DNA of the CDR3: TGCGCCAGCAGCACGGGATTAGCGGGAGAGACCCAGTACTTC.

This clonotype appeared a few times. The chain is built from TRBV20-1 and TRBJ2-2; D is unresolved. Per the germline V gene, CDR1 is DFQATT and CDR2 is SNEGSKA (reference sequence). Deletions cut 4 bases from V and 5 bases from J, with 17 bases between. The CDR3 totals 15 residues. The CDR3 protein is CSATTGSRPTGELFF. DNA for the CDR3: TGCAGTGCTACTACCGGGTCCCGACCAACCGGGGAGCTGTTTTTT.

This clonotype occurred a few times. The rearrangement joins TRBV6-5 to TRBJ1-5, with D unresolved. V lost 0 bases to trimming and J lost 3 bases, with 3 bases between them. The CDR3 length is 13 residues. Germline V gene sequence: CDR1 MNHEY, CDR2 SVGAGI. As DNA, the CDR3 is TGTGCCAGCAGTTACTCGGTCAATCAGCCCCAGCATTTT. Translation: CASSYSVNQPQHF.

This clonotype was detected ten times or more. The CDR3 reads CASRRYGEQYF. CDR3 nucleotides: TGTGCCAGCAGGCGATACGGGGAGCAGTACTTC. The chain links TRBV6-5 to TRBJ2-7; D is unresolved. With 6 bases removed from V and 7 bases from J, the gap between germline ends came to 10 bases. CDR1 and CDR2 from the germline V gene are MNHEY and SVGAGI. CDR3 length: 11 amino acids.

The chain employs TRBV5-6 and TRBJ1-2; D is possibly TRBD1 (6 bases). The CDR3 spans 14 residues. The V end lost 4 bases, the J end lost 8 bases, and 18 bases lay between the germline ends. Germline CDR1 reads SGHDT; CDR2 reads YYEEEE. Here the CDR3 DNA reads TGTGCCAGCAGCCAAGCCGGGACACCTCGGGGCTACACCTTC. It encodes CASSQAGTPRGYTF. The full variable domain, its missing parts supplied by reference TRBV5-6 and TRBJ1-2, is DAGVTQSPTHLIKTRGQQVTLRCSPKSGHDTVSWYQQALGQGPQFIFQYYEEEERQRGNFPDRFSGHQFPNYSSELNVNALLLGDSALYLCASSQAGTPRGYTFGSGTRLTVV.

The V and J genes are TRBV20-1 and TRBJ1-5; no definite D call. With 7 bases removed from V and 5 bases from J, the gap between germline ends came to 15 bases. CDR3 size: 13 residues. Germline lookup yields CDR1 DFQATT and CDR2 SNEGSKA (reference sequence). CDR3 sequence: CSGRLGIDQPQHF. In nucleotides, the CDR3 is TGCAGTGGGAGGTTAGGGATTGATCAGCCCCAGCATTTT.

V gene TRBV5-1 combines with J gene TRBJ2-1; 8 bases map to TRBD1. The germline CDR1 and CDR2 sequences are SGHRS and YFSETQ. The CDR3 is made up of 14 amino acids. After removal of 4 bases from V and 6 bases from J, the junction contained 6 bases not matched to a gene. Here the CDR3 reads CASSQDRAANEQFF. CDR3 nucleotide sequence: TGCGCCAGCAGCCAGGACAGGGCGGCCAATGAGCAGTTCTTC.

This clonotype was recorded a few times. The rearrangement uses TRBV12-3 or TRBV12-4 and TRBJ2-2; the D gene is possibly TRBD2 (6 bases). The CDR3 spans 15 residues. With 3 bases removed from V and 5 bases from J, the gap between germline ends came to 13 bases. CDR3 in amino acids: CASSLGYRETGELFF. The CDR3 bases are TGTGCCAGCAGTTTGGGTTATCGGGAGACCGGGGAGCTGTTTTTT.

The chain is built from TRBV6-1 and TRBJ2-1; TRBD2 agrees at 16 bases. Trimming at V came to 6 bases and at J to 7 bases, leaving 15 bases not matched to a gene. The CDR3 extends over 19 amino acids. CDR1 and CDR2 (germline): MNHNS, SASEGT. CDR3 sequence: CASSHSGTSGRAGANEQFF. In DNA form, the CDR3 reads TGTGCCAGCAGCCATTCCGGGACTAGCGGGAGGGCCGGTGCTAATGAGCAGTTCTTC.

There are many counts of this clonotype. This chain links TRBV5-1 with TRBJ2-1, with no clear D. Trimming left V 2 bases short and J 7 bases short, with 10 bases between. CDR3 length equals 13 residues. CDR1 and CDR2 (germline): SGHRS, YFSETQ. In nucleotides, the CDR3 is TGCGCCAGCAGCTTTATCTCCGTAAATGAGCAGTTCTTC. Its protein is CASSFISVNEQFF.

The chain couples TRBV11-2 to TRBJ2-1; D not resolved. Germline loops: CDR1 SGHAT, CDR2 FQNNGV. Trimming left V 6 bases short and J 6 bases short, with 6 bases between. The CDR3 sequence is 11 residues long. This CDR3 reads CASRVLNEQFF. The CDR3 DNA sequence: TGTGCCAGCAGAGTCCTCAATGAGCAGTTCTTC.

The genes are TRBV28 and TRBJ2-2; D call uncertain. This CDR3 is built from 14 residues. The germline CDR1 and CDR2 sequences are MDHEN and SYDVKM. Trimming took off 3 bases at V and 5 bases at J, with 10 bases between the two ends. CDR3 coding DNA: TGTGCCAGCAGTTTTATGTCTGGGACCGGGGAGCTGTTTTTT. Translating gives CASSFMSGTGELFF.

The CDR3 loop is CASSLGRTNQPQHF. CDR3 nucleotide sequence: TGTGCCAGCAGCTTGGGACGGACGAATCAGCCCCAGCATTTT. The chain has TRBV5-5 and TRBJ1-5; D is ambiguous. The V gene's germline CDR1 is SGHKS and CDR2 YYEKEE (reference sequence). With 0 bases removed from V and 4 bases from J, the gap between germline ends came to 8 bases. This CDR3 has 14 amino acids.

J is TRBJ1-3 and V is TRBV20-1; no firm D call. Germline CDR1 reads DFQATT; CDR2 reads SNEGSKA (reference sequence). The CDR3 extends over 16 amino acids. Deletions cut 0 bases from V and 1 base from J, with 13 bases between. The chain's CDR3 is CSARDPAQGSGNTIYF. In DNA form, the CDR3 reads TGCAGTGCTAGAGATCCGGCGCAAGGGTCTGGAAACACCATATATTTT.

The chain joins TRBV9 to TRBJ2-1, with 8 bases aligning to TRBD2. This CDR3 has 14 amino acids. Germline CDR1 and CDR2: SGDLS and YYNGEE. Unmatched junction bases numbered 6, after V lost 6 bases and J lost 4 bases. The chain's CDR3 is CASNRLAGYNEQFF. The DNA for the CDR3 is TGTGCCAGCAATAGGCTAGCGGGTTACAATGAGCAGTTCTTC.

The rearrangement uses TRBV2 and TRBJ2-6; 8 bases map to TRBD1. J lost 0 bases, V lost 5 bases, and 6 bases had no gene match. Germline CDR1 SNHLY, CDR2 FYNNEI. This CDR3 spans 17 amino acids. The DNA for the CDR3 is TGTGCCAGCAGTACCGGGACAGGCCCCTCTGGGGCCAACGTCCTGACTTTC. Translation: CASSTGTGPSGANVLTF.

This clonotype appeared a few times. The chain joins TRBV6-2 or TRBV6-3 to TRBJ2-7, with 9 bases lining up with TRBD1. The germline V gene has CDR1 MNHEY and CDR2 SVGEGT. The length of the CDR3 is 15 residues. The ends lost 2 bases at V and 3 bases at J; junction bases unmatched: 5. CDR3 in DNA: TGTGCCAGCAGTTACGGGGACAGGGAGCACTACGAGCAGTACTTC. This sequence encodes CASSYGDREHYEQYF.

The chain has TRBV7-9 and TRBJ1-2; possible D gene TRBD1, 6 bases. The CDR3 is 15 amino acids. Trimming stripped 10 bases from V and 1 base from J, with 19 bases between. Germline assignment: CDR1 SEHNR and CDR2 FQNEAQ (reference sequence). As DNA, the CDR3 is TGTGCCACTTCCCTCTGGACAGAGGTTAACTATGGCTACACCTTC. Translation: CATSLWTEVNYGYTF.

This clonotype was found a few times. J is TRBJ1-5 and V is TRBV19; D is unclear. Germline CDR1 reads LNHDA; CDR2 reads SQIVND (reference sequence). CDR3 length: 11 amino acids. Trimming took 5 bases from V and 5 from J, leaving 4 bases between them. CDR3 bases: TGTGCCAGTAGTGGGGATCAGCCCCAGCATTTT. As protein: CASSGDQPQHF. The full variable domain, completed using reference TRBV19 and TRBJ1-5, is DGGITQSPKYLFRKEGQNVTLSCEQNLNHDAMYWYRQDPGQGLRLIYYSQIVNDFQKGDIAEGYSVSREKKESFPLTVTSAQKNPTAFYLCASSGDQPQHFGDGTRLSIL.

This chain uses TRBV7-2 with TRBJ2-1; TRBD2 agrees at 10 bases. The CDR3 consists of 15 residues. With V trimmed by 2 bases and J by 8 bases, 6 bases remained unmatched. Germline V gene lookup returns CDR1 SGHTA and CDR2 FQGNSA. CDR3 DNA sequence: TGTGCCAGCAGCTTACCTAGCGGGAGTTTCTATGAGCAGTTCTTC. As protein: CASSLPSGSFYEQFF.

The J gene is TRBJ2-6, the V gene TRBV5-1, with D maybe TRBD1 (7 bases). CDR3 length equals 15 residues. Between the trimmed V and J ends, which lost 2 bases and 2 bases, there was a span of 8 bases. The germline V gene has CDR1 SGHRS and CDR2 YFSETQ. Here the CDR3 DNA reads TGCGCCAGCAGCTTCAGGGGGGCTGGGGCCAACGTCCTGACTTTC. This gives the protein CASSFRGAGANVLTF. The full variable domain, its missing parts supplied by reference TRBV5-1 and TRBJ2-6, is KAGVTQTPRYLIKTRGQQVTLSCSPISGHRSVSWYQQTPGQGLQFLFEYFSETQRNKGNFPGRFSGRQFSNSRSEMNVSTLELGDSALYLCASSFRGAGANVLTFGAGSRLTVL.